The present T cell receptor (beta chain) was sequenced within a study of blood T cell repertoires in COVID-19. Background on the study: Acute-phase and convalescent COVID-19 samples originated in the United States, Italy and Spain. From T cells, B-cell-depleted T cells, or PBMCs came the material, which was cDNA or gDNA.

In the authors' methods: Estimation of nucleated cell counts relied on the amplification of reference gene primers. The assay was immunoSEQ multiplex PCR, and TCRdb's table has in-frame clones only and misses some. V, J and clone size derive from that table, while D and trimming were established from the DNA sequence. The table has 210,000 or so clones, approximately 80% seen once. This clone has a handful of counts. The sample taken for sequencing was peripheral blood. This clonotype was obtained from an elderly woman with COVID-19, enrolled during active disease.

The CDR3 nucleotides read TGTGCCAGCAGTGGGACTAGCGCCGGGGAGCTGTTTTTT. Protein sequence: CASSGTSAGELFF. The chain recombines TRBV2 with TRBJ2-2; 9 positions match TRBD2. J was trimmed by 6 bases and V by 4 bases; bases with no gene match: 0. Germline V gives CDR1 SNHLY, CDR2 FYNNEI. The CDR3 has 13 residues.